Listed below are T cell receptor beta chains from one sample, sequenced in a study of human T cells and chemical hapten exposure. Via MiXCR, TCRdb re-called the 5' RACE reads, giving one row per CDR3 protein. Of 65,000 to 90,000 distinct CDR3 sequences in the sample, about 16% were seen once. All receptors derive from a female donor in good health. The CDR3 runs from the conserved cysteine through the conserved F or W. The D gene is left open where the match is weak. The size of a clone is reported for some rows only, either as once, few or many, or as a class for expanded clones.

abundance,j_gene,v_gene,d_gene,CDR3nt,CDR3aa
many,TRBJ2-5,TRBV27,.,TGTGCCAGCAGTCCCAGCGGCCAAGAGACCCAGTACTTC,CASSPSGQETQYF
.,TRBJ1-3,TRBV7-8,.,TGTGCCAGCAGCTTAGAACAGACGAGCTCTGGAAACACCATATATTTT,CASSLEQTSSGNTIYF
many,TRBJ2-5,TRBV6-2/TRBV6-3,TRBD1,TGTGCCAGCAGTTACTGGGACAGGGTCGGGGAGACCCAGTACTTC,CASSYWDRVGETQYF
.,TRBJ2-5,TRBV6-5,TRBD1,TGTGCCAGCAGTTACGGGACAGCACAAGAGACCCAGTACTTC,CASSYGTAQETQYF
.,TRBJ1-4,TRBV20-1,.,TGCAGTGCAGAAGGACCACTAGCGGGCTATGAAAAACTGTTTTTT,CSAEGPLAGYEKLFF
.,TRBJ1-1,TRBV12-3/TRBV12-4,TRBD1,TGTGCCAGCAGCCATCACCCGGGACAGGGCTGGGACGAGGCTTTCTTT,CASSHHPGQGWDEAFF
few,TRBJ1-2,TRBV4-3,.,TGCGCCAGCAGCCAAGAGGCGGGCCTTAACTATGGCTACACCTTC,CASSQEAGLNYGYTF
few,TRBJ2-1,TRBV25-1,.,TGTGCCAGCAGTGTAACGATCGGCGGGTGGGGAAATGAGCAGTTCTTC,CASSVTIGGWGNEQFF
few,TRBJ2-7,TRBV5-4,.,TGTGCCAGCAGCGGGGGCTCGACAGAAATCTACGAGCAGTACTTC,CASSGGSTEIYEQYF
few,TRBJ1-2,TRBV9,TRBD1,TGTGCCAGCAGCGTAGGACTGGGACAGGGGGACTATGGCTACACCTTC,CASSVGLGQGDYGYTF
once,TRBJ2-1,TRBV28,TRBD2,TGTGCCAGCGGACTAGCGGGGAGAGGGGATGAGCAGTTCTTC,CASGLAGRGDEQFF
few,TRBJ1-4,TRBV7-9,.,TGTGCCAGCAGCTTTGTTGGGGGGTCTAATGAAAAACTGTTTTTT,CASSFVGGSNEKLFF
.,TRBJ1-1,TRBV13,.,TGTGCCAGCCAGCTTAGAGGTTCGGGCCTAGGCACTGAAGCTTTCTTT,CASQLRGSGLGTEAFF
few,TRBJ1-1,TRBV29-1,TRBD1,TGCAGCGCGCAAACTCTGACAGTGGGACAGGGGTTGAACACTGAAGCTTTCTTT,CSAQTLTVGQGLNTEAFF
.,TRBJ1-1,TRBV5-1,.,TGCGCCAGCAGCTTACAGGGACTGGAGACTGAAGCTTTCTTT,CASSLQGLETEAFF
.,TRBJ1-2,TRBV5-5,.,TGTGCCAGCAGCTTGGACGGGCTGGTGCAGGGTCGTAACTATGGCTACACCTTC,CASSLDGLVQGRNYGYTF
.,TRBJ2-7,TRBV18,TRBD2,TGTGCCAGCTCACCTGGGACTAGCGGGGAGCAGTACTTC,CASSPGTSGEQYF
.,TRBJ2-5,TRBV5-1,.,TGCGCCACCAAGGGACTTCCCGTTCAAGAGACCCAGTACTTC,CATKGLPVQETQYF
few,TRBJ2-7,TRBV6-5,.,TGTGCCAGCAGTCTTATCTTCCCGGCAGGGGAGCAGTACTTC,CASSLIFPAGEQYF
few,TRBJ1-6,TRBV3-1,TRBD1,TGTGCCAGCAGCCAAGGACAGGGGTCCTCACCCCTCCACTTT,CASSQGQGSSPLHF
few,TRBJ2-3,TRBV5-1,TRBD1,TGCGCCAGCAGCTTGGGGGACAGGGGATCCTCAGATACGCAGTATTTT,CASSLGDRGSSDTQYF
.,TRBJ1-5,TRBV15,.,TGTGCCACCAGCAGAGATCGGGGGGTAAATCAGCCCCAGCATTTT,CATSRDRGVNQPQHF
few,TRBJ1-1,TRBV25-1,TRBD1,TGTGCCAGCAGTGAATCCTATGGACAGGGGCAAAACACTGAAGCTTTCTTT,CASSESYGQGQNTEAFF
.,TRBJ1-1,TRBV30,.,TGTGCCTGGAATATAATGAACACTGAAGCTTTCTTT,CAWNIMNTEAFF
few,TRBJ1-2,TRBV7-2,.,TGTGCCAGCAGCTTAGGCGGGTATGACTATGGCTACACCTTC,CASSLGGYDYGYTF
.,TRBJ2-3,TRBV6-5,TRBD2,TGTGCCAGCAGTTCAACTAGCGGACCCACAGATACGCAGTATTTT,CASSSTSGPTDTQYF
few,TRBJ1-1,TRBV20-1,TRBD1,TGCAGTGCTAGGTCGGTGGGGACAGGGGGACGGAGCACTGAAGCTTTCTTT,CSARSVGTGGRSTEAFF
.,TRBJ1-2,TRBV30,TRBD1,TGTGCCTGGAGGAACAGGGGCTATGGCTACACCTTC,CAWRNRGYGYTF
.,TRBJ2-3,TRBV27,.,TGTGCCAGCAGTTTACTGACCGGGCTTGGCACAGATACGCAGTATTTT,CASSLLTGLGTDTQYF
few,TRBJ1-1,TRBV10-3,TRBD1,TGTGCCATCAGGGGGACAGGGGACACTGAAGCTTTCTTT,CAIRGTGDTEAFF
many,TRBJ2-7,TRBV28,TRBD1,TGTGCCAGCAGTACCTGGGACAGGACGACTTACGAGCAGTACTTC,CASSTWDRTTYEQYF
.,TRBJ2-7,TRBV11-2,TRBD2,TGTGCCAGCAGCTTAAAGGGTACTAGCGGCCCCATCTACGAGCAGTACTTC,CASSLKGTSGPIYEQYF
.,TRBJ1-2,TRBV10-3,TRBD1,TGTGCCATCACCCCTTCGACAGGGACTATTGACTATGGCTACACCTTC,CAITPSTGTIDYGYTF
many,TRBJ2-1,TRBV4-2,.,TGTGCCAGCAGCCAAGTTTCGGACAATGAGCAGTTCTTC,CASSQVSDNEQFF
.,TRBJ2-2,TRBV6-5,TRBD1,TGTGCCAGCACCCCCGGGACAGGGGACACCGGGGAGCTGTTTTTT,CASTPGTGDTGELFF
few,TRBJ1-1,TRBV3-1,TRBD1,TGTGCCAGCAGCCGAAACAGGGGGCGAACTGAAGCTTTCTTT,CASSRNRGRTEAFF
.,TRBJ1-1,TRBV29-1,.,TGCAGCGTCTCCAGGGGAACTGAAGCTTTCTTT,CSVSRGTEAFF
.,TRBJ1-5,TRBV12-3/TRBV12-4,TRBD1,TGTGCCAGCAGTATCAGGGACAGGGTTGATCAGCCCCAGCATTTT,CASSIRDRVDQPQHF
medium-sized,TRBJ2-3,TRBV10-3,TRBD2,TGTGCCATCAGTGCGGGACTAACCGACACAGATACGCAGTATTTT,CAISAGLTDTDTQYF
many,TRBJ2-5,TRBV7-2,TRBD2,TGTGCCAGCAGCTTCCCTTTAGCGGGAGTGGAGACCCAGTACTTC,CASSFPLAGVETQYF